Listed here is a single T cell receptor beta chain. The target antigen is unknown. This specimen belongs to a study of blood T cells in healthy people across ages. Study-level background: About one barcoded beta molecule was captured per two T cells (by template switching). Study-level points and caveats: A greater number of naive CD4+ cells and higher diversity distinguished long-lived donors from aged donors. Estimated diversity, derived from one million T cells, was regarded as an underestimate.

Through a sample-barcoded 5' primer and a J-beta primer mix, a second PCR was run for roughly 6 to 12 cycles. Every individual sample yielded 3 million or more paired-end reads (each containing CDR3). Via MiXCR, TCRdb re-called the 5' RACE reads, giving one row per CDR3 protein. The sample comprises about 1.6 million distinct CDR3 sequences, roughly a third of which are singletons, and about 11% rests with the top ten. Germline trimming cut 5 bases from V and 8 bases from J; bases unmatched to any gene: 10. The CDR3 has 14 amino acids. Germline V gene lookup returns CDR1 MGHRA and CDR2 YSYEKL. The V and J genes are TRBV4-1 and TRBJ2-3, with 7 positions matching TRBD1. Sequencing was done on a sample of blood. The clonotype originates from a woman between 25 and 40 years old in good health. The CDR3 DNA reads TGCGCCAGCAGCTCCCGGCAGGGGGACGGTACGCAGTATTTT. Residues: CASSSRQGDGTQYF.